A selection of T cell receptor beta chains follows, all from one sample in a study of PD-L1 blockade in urothelial cancer. Using immunoSEQ multiplex PCR, the repertoire was profiled, and TCRdb retains in-frame clones only, with some absent. The sample gives over 40,000 clones, approximately 84% of which show up once; about 2.7% is in the top ten. The sample in question was PBMCs, obtained around atezolizumab (anti-PD-L1) treatment. The receptors derive from an older man with urothelial cancer. Both conserved end residues are part of each CDR3. Fields, in order: V gene, clone size, D gene, J gene, CDR3 protein, CDR3 DNA. The D gene is left open where the match is weak. Where a row states a size, it is once, few, many or the class of an expanded clone; other rows omit it.

v_call: TRBV5-5; clone_size: .; d_call: .; j_call: TRBJ2-7; cdr3_aa: CASSLVRFSYEQYF; cdr3_nt: TGTGCCAGCAGCTTGGTACGGTTCTCCTACGAGCAGTACTTC
v_call: TRBV5-1; clone_size: .; d_call: TRBD1; j_call: TRBJ1-1; cdr3_aa: CASSYKQGSGTEAFF; cdr3_nt: TGCGCCAGCAGTTATAAACAGGGGAGCGGCACTGAAGCTTTCTTT
v_call: TRBV13; clone_size: .; d_call: .; j_call: TRBJ2-7; cdr3_aa: CASSQRTVLDYEQYF; cdr3_nt: TGTGCCAGCAGCCAACGGACAGTTTTGGACTACGAGCAGTACTTC
v_call: TRBV19; clone_size: .; d_call: .; j_call: TRBJ2-3; cdr3_aa: CASSIGPRDTQYF; cdr3_nt: TGTGCCAGTAGTATAGGGCCCCGAGATACGCAGTATTTT
v_call: TRBV6-6; clone_size: .; d_call: TRBD2; j_call: TRBJ2-3; cdr3_aa: CAGGTSGRASTDTQYF; cdr3_nt: TGTGCCGGAGGGACTAGCGGACGGGCAAGCACAGATACGCAGTATTTT
v_call: TRBV12-5; clone_size: .; d_call: .; j_call: TRBJ2-1; cdr3_aa: CASGALTSSREQFF; cdr3_nt: TGTGCTAGTGGTGCCCTAACTAGTTCACGCGAGCAGTTCTTC
v_call: TRBV4-1; clone_size: .; d_call: TRBD1; j_call: TRBJ1-5; cdr3_aa: CASSLTYQGASNQPQHF; cdr3_nt: TGCGCCAGCAGCCTGACCTATCAGGGGGCGAGCAATCAGCCCCAGCATTTT
v_call: TRBV2; clone_size: .; d_call: .; j_call: TRBJ1-2; cdr3_aa: CASSEGVAREVYGYTF; cdr3_nt: TGTGCCAGCAGTGAAGGGGTCGCCAGGGAGGTCTATGGCTACACCTTC
v_call: TRBV9; clone_size: .; d_call: TRBD1; j_call: TRBJ1-3; cdr3_aa: CASSRGQATGNTIYF; cdr3_nt: TGTGCCAGCAGCAGGGGACAGGCTACTGGAAACACCATATATTTT
v_call: TRBV6-6; clone_size: .; d_call: .; j_call: TRBJ2-1; cdr3_aa: CASSYPVGGGYNEQFF; cdr3_nt: TGTGCCAGCAGTTACCCCGTTGGTGGCGGTTACAATGAGCAGTTCTTC
v_call: TRBV6-1; clone_size: .; d_call: .; j_call: TRBJ2-1; cdr3_aa: CASSPSLAGNEQFF; cdr3_nt: TGTGCCAGCTCCCCCTCCCTAGCAGGTAATGAGCAGTTCTTC
v_call: TRBV7-9; clone_size: few; d_call: .; j_call: TRBJ2-3; cdr3_aa: CASSLTGSADTQYF; cdr3_nt: TGTGCCAGCAGCTTAACCGGGTCCGCAGATACGCAGTATTTT
v_call: TRBV27; clone_size: .; d_call: .; j_call: TRBJ2-7; cdr3_aa: CASRSSRRGEQYF; cdr3_nt: TGTGCCAGCAGGTCCTCTAGAAGGGGGGAGCAGTACTTC
v_call: TRBV5-4; clone_size: .; d_call: TRBD1; j_call: TRBJ1-2; cdr3_aa: CASSAGTGFGGGYTF; cdr3_nt: TGTGCCAGCAGCGCCGGGACAGGGTTTGGTGGTGGCTACACCTTC
v_call: TRBV10-3; clone_size: once; d_call: TRBD1; j_call: TRBJ1-1; cdr3_aa: CAIRSGTGNTEAFF; cdr3_nt: TGTGCCATCAGATCCGGGACAGGGAACACTGAAGCTTTCTTT
v_call: TRBV9; clone_size: few; d_call: .; j_call: TRBJ2-3; cdr3_aa: CASSATGEDTQYF; cdr3_nt: TGTGCCAGCAGCGCAACGGGGGAAGATACGCAGTATTTT
v_call: TRBV15; clone_size: .; d_call: .; j_call: TRBJ1-2; cdr3_aa: CATSRGGKEDNYGYTF; cdr3_nt: TGTGCCACCAGCAGAGGAGGGAAGGAGGATAACTATGGCTACACCTTC
v_call: TRBV20-1; clone_size: .; d_call: .; j_call: TRBJ2-7; cdr3_aa: CSATTGYEQYF; cdr3_nt: TGCAGTGCAACAACAGGATACGAGCAGTACTTC
v_call: TRBV29-1; clone_size: .; d_call: TRBD2; j_call: TRBJ2-3; cdr3_aa: CSVGPPASGTRPSTDTQYF; cdr3_nt: TGCAGCGTTGGCCCCCCCGCTAGCGGGACTCGCCCCAGCACAGATACGCAGTATTTT
v_call: TRBV4-2; clone_size: .; d_call: .; j_call: TRBJ2-7; cdr3_aa: CASSPSSASYEQYF; cdr3_nt: TGTGCCAGCAGCCCTTCTAGCGCATCCTACGAGCAGTACTTC
v_call: TRBV14; clone_size: .; d_call: .; j_call: TRBJ1-3; cdr3_aa: CASSQVVQRSGNTIYF; cdr3_nt: TGTGCCAGCAGCCAAGTCGTACAGAGATCTGGAAACACCATATATTTT
v_call: TRBV10-3; clone_size: .; d_call: TRBD1; j_call: TRBJ2-7; cdr3_aa: CAISESRDRYEQYF; cdr3_nt: TGTGCCATCAGTGAGTCCAGGGACAGATACGAGCAGTACTTC
v_call: TRBV10-1; clone_size: .; d_call: TRBD2; j_call: TRBJ2-1; cdr3_aa: CASGLAGDIGEQFF; cdr3_nt: TGCGCCAGCGGACTAGCGGGAGATATAGGTGAGCAGTTCTTC
v_call: TRBV10-3; clone_size: .; d_call: TRBD2; j_call: TRBJ2-1; cdr3_aa: CAISGGGTQAYEQFF; cdr3_nt: TGTGCCATCAGTGGGGGGGGGACCCAAGCCTATGAGCAGTTCTTC
v_call: TRBV29-1; clone_size: once; d_call: TRBD2; j_call: TRBJ2-7; cdr3_aa: CSVGGLVAGGLYEQYF; cdr3_nt: TGCAGCGTTGGTGGTTTAGTAGCGGGAGGGCTCTACGAGCAGTACTTC
v_call: TRBV2; clone_size: .; d_call: TRBD2; j_call: TRBJ2-7; cdr3_aa: CASRATSGSSYEQYF; cdr3_nt: TGTGCCAGCAGGGCGACTAGCGGGAGCTCCTACGAGCAGTACTTC
v_call: TRBV5-4; clone_size: .; d_call: TRBD2; j_call: TRBJ2-1; cdr3_aa: CASSLIAGRVNEQFF; cdr3_nt: TGTGCCAGCAGCTTGATAGCGGGAAGGGTCAATGAGCAGTTCTTC
v_call: TRBV15; clone_size: .; d_call: .; j_call: TRBJ1-1; cdr3_aa: CATRSGMNTEAFF; cdr3_nt: TGTGCCACTCGGTCGGGAATGAACACTGAAGCTTTCTTT
v_call: TRBV9; clone_size: .; d_call: TRBD1; j_call: TRBJ2-1; cdr3_aa: CASSTRGTGGGSYNEQFF; cdr3_nt: TGTGCCAGCAGCACGAGGGGGACAGGGGGCGGATCCTACAATGAGCAGTTCTTC
v_call: TRBV5-4; clone_size: .; d_call: TRBD1; j_call: TRBJ2-3; cdr3_aa: CASRDRGSDTQYF; cdr3_nt: TGTGCCAGCAGGGACAGGGGGTCAGATACGCAGTATTTT
v_call: TRBV2; clone_size: few; d_call: .; j_call: TRBJ2-2; cdr3_aa: CASSGWPRVTGELFF; cdr3_nt: TGTGCCAGCAGTGGCTGGCCTCGGGTCACCGGGGAGCTGTTTTTT
v_call: TRBV18; clone_size: .; d_call: TRBD1; j_call: TRBJ2-1; cdr3_aa: CASSAGQGTDEQFF; cdr3_nt: TGTGCCAGCTCAGCGGGACAGGGGACGGATGAGCAGTTCTTC
v_call: TRBV30; clone_size: .; d_call: .; j_call: TRBJ2-3; cdr3_aa: CAWSAPGGTDTQYF; cdr3_nt: TGTGCCTGGAGTGCCCCGGGGGGCACAGATACGCAGTATTTT
v_call: TRBV5-1; clone_size: .; d_call: TRBD2; j_call: TRBJ2-1; cdr3_aa: CASSLGLAGYNEQFF; cdr3_nt: TGCGCCAGCAGCTTGGGTCTAGCGGGATACAATGAGCAGTTCTTC
v_call: TRBV29-1; clone_size: .; d_call: .; j_call: TRBJ2-1; cdr3_aa: CSGQSGGNEQFF; cdr3_nt: TGCAGCGGCCAGAGCGGCGGGAATGAGCAGTTCTTC
v_call: TRBV7-2; clone_size: few; d_call: TRBD1; j_call: TRBJ1-2; cdr3_aa: CASSLGQGAHYGYTF; cdr3_nt: TGTGCCAGCAGCTTAGGACAGGGGGCCCACTATGGCTACACCTTC
v_call: TRBV6-1; clone_size: .; d_call: TRBD2; j_call: TRBJ2-2; cdr3_aa: CASKLAGGDTGELFF; cdr3_nt: TGTGCCAGCAAACTAGCGGGAGGGGACACCGGGGAGCTGTTTTTT
v_call: TRBV28; clone_size: .; d_call: TRBD1; j_call: TRBJ1-4; cdr3_aa: CASSTTGEAGEKLFF; cdr3_nt: TGTGCCAGCAGTACCACAGGGGAGGCGGGTGAAAAACTGTTTTTT
v_call: TRBV7-9; clone_size: .; d_call: TRBD2; j_call: TRBJ2-1; cdr3_aa: CASSLGLAGGPKKFF; cdr3_nt: TGTGCCAGCAGCTTAGGACTAGCGGGAGGGCCTAAAAAGTTCTTC